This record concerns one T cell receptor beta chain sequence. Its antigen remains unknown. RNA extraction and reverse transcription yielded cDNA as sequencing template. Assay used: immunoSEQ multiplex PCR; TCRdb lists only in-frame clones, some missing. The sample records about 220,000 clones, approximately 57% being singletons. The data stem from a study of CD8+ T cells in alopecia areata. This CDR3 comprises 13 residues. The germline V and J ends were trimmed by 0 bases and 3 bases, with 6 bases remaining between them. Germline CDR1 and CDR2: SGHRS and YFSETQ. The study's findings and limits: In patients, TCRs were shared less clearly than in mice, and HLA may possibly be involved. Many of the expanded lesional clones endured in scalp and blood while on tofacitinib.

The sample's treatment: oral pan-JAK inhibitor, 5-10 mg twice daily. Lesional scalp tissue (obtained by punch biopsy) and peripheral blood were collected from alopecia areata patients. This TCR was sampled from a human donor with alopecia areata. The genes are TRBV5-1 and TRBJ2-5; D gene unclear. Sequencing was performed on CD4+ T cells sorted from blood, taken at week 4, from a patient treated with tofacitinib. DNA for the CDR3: TGCGCCAGCAGCTTGGATCCCAAAGAGACCCAGTACTTC. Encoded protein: CASSLDPKETQYF.